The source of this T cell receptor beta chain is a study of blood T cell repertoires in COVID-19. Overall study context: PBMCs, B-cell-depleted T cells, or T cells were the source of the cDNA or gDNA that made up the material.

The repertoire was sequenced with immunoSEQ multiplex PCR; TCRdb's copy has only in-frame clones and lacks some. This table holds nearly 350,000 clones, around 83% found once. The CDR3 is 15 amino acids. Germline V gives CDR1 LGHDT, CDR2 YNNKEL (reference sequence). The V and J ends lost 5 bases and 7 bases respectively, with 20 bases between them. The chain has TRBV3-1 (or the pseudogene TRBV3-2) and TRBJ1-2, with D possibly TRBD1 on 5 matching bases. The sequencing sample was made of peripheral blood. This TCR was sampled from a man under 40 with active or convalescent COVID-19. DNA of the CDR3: TGTGCCAGCAGCACAAATGCGGACAAGCGGGGTGGCTACACCTTC. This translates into CASSTNADKRGGYTF.